Sequencing of this T cell receptor (beta chain) was carried out in a study of OX40 agonist ivuxolimab in advanced cancers. V was cut by 3 bases and J by 2 bases, with 7 bases left in between. This CDR3 has 14 amino acids. CDR1 and CDR2 (germline): SGHAT, FQNNGV. Broader study findings: Expanded peripheral T cell antigen specificity was not determined.

It was autoimmune disease history or systemic immunosuppression that excluded patients. TCRdb's table, derived via immunoSEQ multiplex PCR, lists solely in-frame clones and lacks some. The table includes some 45,000 clones, around 84% detected once. A note on this clone: Its antigen is unknown.

The chain employs TRBV11-2 and TRBJ2-2; no clear D. This sequence was found in an adult with an advanced solid tumor such as melanoma, head and neck, liver or kidney cancer. The sample consisted of CD4+ or CD8+ T cells sorted from blood, taken in a trial of the OX40 agonist ivuxolimab. The CDR3 region has the DNA TGTGCCAGCAGCTTCCCTTACAACACCGGGGAGCTGTTTTTT. It codes for CASSFPYNTGELFF.